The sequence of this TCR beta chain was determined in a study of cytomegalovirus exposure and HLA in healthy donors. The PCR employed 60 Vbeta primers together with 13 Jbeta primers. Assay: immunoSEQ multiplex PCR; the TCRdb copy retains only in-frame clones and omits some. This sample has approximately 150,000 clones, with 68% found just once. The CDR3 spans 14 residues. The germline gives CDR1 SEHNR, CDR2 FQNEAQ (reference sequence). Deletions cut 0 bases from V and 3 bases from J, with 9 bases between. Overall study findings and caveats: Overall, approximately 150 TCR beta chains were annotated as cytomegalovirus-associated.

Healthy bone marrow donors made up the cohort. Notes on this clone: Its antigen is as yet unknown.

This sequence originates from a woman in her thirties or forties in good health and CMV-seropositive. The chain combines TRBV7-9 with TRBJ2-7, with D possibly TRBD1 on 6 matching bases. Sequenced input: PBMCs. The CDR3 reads CASSLAADSYEQYF. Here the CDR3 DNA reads TGTGCCAGCAGCTTAGCCGCGGACAGCTACGAGCAGTACTTC.